This T cell receptor (beta chain) was captured by sequencing in a study of T cells after yellow fever vaccination. Study-wide findings and caveats: Abundant clonotypes (contaminants from the bulk population) could be present in FACS-sorted repertoires.

Concerning this clonotype: The antigen is not known.

TCRdb reanalysed the 5' RACE reads using MiXCR and keeps one entry per CDR3 protein. The data hold about 630,000 distinct CDR3 sequences, with 9% to 15% observed a single time. This TCR was recovered from a young man who received the YFV17D yellow fever vaccine. Here the sequenced sample was PBMCs, taken on the day of the yellow fever booster vaccination.

The CDR3 spells CASSPRLSYEQYF. CDR3 nucleotides: TGTGCCAGCAGCCCGCGACTGTCCTACGAGCAGTACTTC. V is TRBV9 and J is TRBJ2-7, with D hard to call. Germline values: CDR1 SGDLS, CDR2 YYNGEE. Trimming pared 4 bases from V and 1 base from J, leaving 9 bases between. This CDR3 has 13 amino acids. The full variable domain, completed using reference TRBV9 and TRBJ2-7, is DSGVTQTPKHLITATGQRVTLRCSPRSGDLSVYWYQQSLDQGLQFLIQYYNGEERAKGNILERFSAQQFPDLHSELNLSSLELGDSALYFCASSPRLSYEQYFGPGTRLTVT.